The 8 T cell receptor beta chains presented below share a single source sample, sequenced in a study of chemoradiotherapy in HPV16-positive cancers. Clones were sequenced by immunoSEQ multiplex PCR, and TCRdb holds only the in-frame ones, with some missing. Among 10,000 to 15,000 clones listed, nearly 90% were seen once. Sequenced here: blood, sampled from a patient who underwent chemoradiotherapy. Every receptor here comes from a human donor with HPV-associated anogenital cancer.

The rearrangement uses TRBV4-3 and TRBJ2-3; TRBD2 aligns across 8 bases. Trimming removed 2 bases from V and 0 bases from J; junction bases left unmatched: 13. CDR1 LGHNA and CDR2 YSLEER come from the germline V gene. The CDR3 contains 19 residues. The CDR3 protein is CASSQSPPSGYTSTDTQYF. The CDR3 DNA is TGCGCCAGCAGCCAAAGTCCTCCTAGCGGGTACACTAGCACAGATACGCAGTATTTT.

The chain employs TRBV5-4 and TRBJ1-2; 7 nucleotides match TRBD1. Germline V gene lookup returns CDR1 SGHNT and CDR2 YYREEE (reference sequence). Trimming took 2 bases from V and 2 from J; bases not matched to a gene: 3. There are 14 residues in the CDR3. CDR3 nucleotide sequence: TGTGCCAGCAGCTTTCGCAGGGGGAACTATGGCTACACCTTC. Translation gives CASSFRRGNYGYTF. Together with reference TRBV5-4 and TRBJ1-2, the CDR3 gives the full variable domain: ETGVTQSPTHLIKTRGQQVTLRCSSQSGHNTVSWYQQALGQGPQFIFQYYREEENGRGNFPPRFSGLQFPNYSSELNVNALELDDSALYLCASSFRRGNYGYTFGSGTRLTVV.

The chain joins TRBV9 to TRBJ2-2; D unresolved. V was trimmed by 4 bases and J by 4 bases, leaving 8 bases between them. The CDR3 loop spans 13 amino acids. The germline V gene encodes CDR1 SGDLS and CDR2 YYNGEE. This CDR3 is CASSPYSTGELFF. The CDR3 bases are TGTGCCAGCAGCCCATATAGCACCGGGGAGCTGTTTTTT.

This chain joins TRBV7-6 and TRBJ2-3; tentative D call: TRBD2 (5 bases). V gave up 6 bases and J gave up 4 bases, with 17 bases separating them. The CDR3 sequence is 15 residues long. Germline CDR1 reads SGHVS; CDR2 reads FNYEAQ. CDR3 sequence (DNA): TGTGCCAGCAGTATGGGAGTTGGAAGGGCAGATACGCAGTATTTT. The encoded protein is CASSMGVGRADTQYF.

V is TRBV7-2 and J is TRBJ2-3; 8 nucleotides align to TRBD2. This CDR3 region has 15 residues. Germline-derived CDR1 and CDR2 are SGHTA and FQGNSA. J gave up 2 bases and V 5 bases, and 6 bases lay outside the gene matches. CDR3 nucleotides: TGTGCCAGCAGCGAAATACTAGCGGCCACAGATACGCAGTATTTT. It translates to CASSEILAATDTQYF.

The chain links TRBV5-5 to TRBJ2-6, with D possibly matching TRBD2 (6 bases). Germline CDR1 SGHKS, CDR2 YYEKEE (reference sequence). The V end lost 2 bases, the J end lost 0 bases, and 9 bases lay between the germline ends. The CDR3 has 16 amino acids. The CDR3 is CASSFRGSSGANVLTF. CDR3 DNA sequence: TGTGCCAGCAGCTTTCGGGGGTCCTCTGGGGCCAACGTCCTGACTTTC.

This CDR3 reads CASSQASGVTYEQYF. The CDR3 DNA reads as TGCGCCAGCAGCCAAGCGTCGGGGGTTACCTACGAGCAGTACTTC. The chain recombines TRBV4-1 with TRBJ2-7; maybe TRBD2 (6 bases). Trimming stripped 1 base from V and 2 bases from J, with 12 bases between. Per germline, CDR1 MGHRA and CDR2 YSYEKL. This CDR3 has 15 amino acids.

The rearrangement uses TRBV7-9 and TRBJ2-2; D unclear. Germline V CDR1 and CDR2: SEHNR, FQNEAQ (reference sequence). This CDR3 has 14 amino acids. Trimming removed 6 bases from V and 5 bases from J, with 13 bases in between. This CDR3 reads CASSFRQETGELFF. CDR3 DNA sequence: TGTGCCAGCAGTTTCCGGCAGGAGACCGGGGAGCTGTTTTTT. The whole variable domain, remainder taken from reference TRBV7-9 and TRBJ2-2, is DTGVSQNPRHKITKRGQNVTFRCDPISEHNRLYWYRQTLGQGPEFLTYFQNEAQLEKSRLLSDRFSAERPKGSFSTLEIQRTEQGDSAMYLCASSFRQETGELFFGEGSRLTVL.